The 14 T cell receptor beta chains below all came from one sample that was sequenced in a study of beta chain features in type 1 diabetes. All of the isolated RNA was reverse transcribed, so expressed TCRB transcripts were sequenced. The table came from immunoSEQ multiplex PCR; TCRdb's copy has only in-frame clones and leaves some out. The sample consists of 35,000 or so clones, around 60% of them appearing once. The sample consisted of Tregs from blood. The receptors were gathered from a woman in her thirties in good health.

This clone showed up just once. V gene TRBV29-1 combines with J gene TRBJ2-3; perhaps TRBD2 as D (5 bases). Germline assignment: CDR1 SQVTM and CDR2 ANQGSEA. The CDR3 covers 12 residues. The CDR3 here is CCGRGSTDTQYF. For the CDR3, the DNA is TGCTGTGGAAGAGGGAGCACAGATACGCAGTATTTT.

J is TRBJ2-1 and V is TRBV28, with D unclear. The V end lost 7 bases, the J end lost 4 bases, and 17 bases lay between the germline ends. The germline gives CDR1 MDHEN, CDR2 SYDVKM. This CDR3 comprises 15 residues. The CDR3 sequence: CASTYRSVPYNEQFF. The CDR3 coding sequence is TGTGCCAGCACCTACCGGTCCGTTCCTTACAATGAGCAGTTCTTC. The full variable domain, in which reference TRBV28 and TRBJ2-1 provide the parts outside the CDR3, is DVKVTQSSRYLVKRTGEKVFLECVQDMDHENMFWYRQDPGLGLRLIYFSYDVKMKEKGDIPEGYSVSREKKERFSLILESASTNQTSMYLCASTYRSVPYNEQFFGPGTRLTVL.

The chain couples TRBV29-1 to TRBJ2-5; 8 positions agree with TRBD1. Germline V gene sequence: CDR1 SQVTM, CDR2 ANQGSEA. V gave up 6 bases and J gave up 4 bases; unmatched junction bases: 10. CDR3 length: 14 residues. The DNA of the CDR3 is TGCAGCGTGGAAACAGGGGGTGGAGGAGAGACCCAGTACTTC. Protein product: CSVETGGGGETQYF. Together with reference TRBV29-1 and TRBJ2-5, the CDR3 gives the full variable domain: SAVISQKPSRDICQRGTSLTIQCQVDSQVTMMFWYRQQPGQSLTLIATANQGSEATYESGFVIDKFPISRPNLTFSTLTVSNMSPEDSSIYLCSVETGGGGETQYFGPGTRLLVL.

This sequence joins TRBV5-5 and TRBJ1-2; D not certain. Trimming left V 0 bases short and J 5 bases short, with 8 bases between. The CDR3 covers 13 residues. The germline V gene encodes CDR1 SGHKS and CDR2 YYEKEE (reference sequence). The CDR3 region is CASSLASSYGYTF. CDR3 DNA sequence: TGTGCCAGCAGCTTGGCCTCGAGTTATGGCTACACCTTC.

This clone has just one count. The chain recombines TRBV7-8 with TRBJ2-5, with TRBD2 as a possible D gene (6 bases). The J call may be incorrect, as the DNA end agrees better with TRBJ2-7. The germline CDR1 and CDR2 sequences are SGHVS and FQNEAQ. The CDR3 runs 15 residues. This chain's CDR3 is CASSLGGLGDYEQYF. CDR3 DNA sequence: TGTGCCAGCAGCTTAGGGGGACTGGGAGATTACGAGCAGTACTTC.

The chain joins TRBV6-5 to TRBJ2-1; D is possibly TRBD2 (5 bases). Per the germline V gene, CDR1 is MNHEY and CDR2 is SVGAGI. The CDR3 has 13 amino acids. V gave up 5 bases and J gave up 3 bases, with 8 bases separating them. This CDR3 reads CASSGRDYNEQFF. The CDR3 nucleotides are TGTGCCAGCAGTGGCCGGGACTACAATGAGCAGTTCTTC.

The gene calls are TRBV25-1 and TRBJ1-4; D perhaps matches TRBD1 (5 bases). V was clipped by 8 bases and J by 10 bases, with 17 bases between them. The germline V gene has CDR1 MGHDK and CDR2 SYGVNS. The CDR3 length is 13 residues. CDR3 nucleotide sequence: TGTGCCAGCGCCCCTGGACATTCAGGAAAACTGTTTTTT. Translation gives CASAPGHSGKLFF.

The V gene is TRBV18, the J gene TRBJ2-7; D is possibly TRBD1 (6 bases). The CDR3 spans 17 residues. Per the germline V gene, CDR1 is KGHSH and CDR2 is LQKENI. Trimming left V 5 bases short and J 4 bases short, with 24 bases between. Here the CDR3 DNA reads TGTGCCAGCTCAAGAGGGTCCCGGGACACCCCTTTGTACGAGCAGTACTTC. Translation gives CASSRGSRDTPLYEQYF. Full variable domain (outside the CDR3, taken from reference TRBV18 and TRBJ2-7): NAGVMQNPRHLVRRRGQEARLRCSPMKGHSHVYWYRQLPEEGLKFMVYLQKENIIDESGMPKERFSAEFPKEGPSILRIQQVVRGDSAAYFCASSRGSRDTPLYEQYFGPGTRLTVT.

This chain connects TRBV4-1 to TRBJ2-1, with 8 bases fitting TRBD2. CDR1 is MGHRA and CDR2 is YSYEKL in the germline V gene. Trimming removed 0 bases from V and 3 bases from J; junction bases left unmatched: 7. This CDR3 is 17 amino acids long. This chain's CDR3 is CASSQEWAGGFYNEQFF. In DNA, the CDR3 is TGCGCCAGCAGCCAAGAGTGGGCGGGAGGCTTCTACAATGAGCAGTTCTTC.

The CDR3 region has the DNA TGTGCCAGCAATCGGGGACAGACAACCGGGGAGCTGTTTTTT. Translated: CASNRGQTTGELFF. The chain uses TRBV6-1 and TRBJ2-2; TRBD1 matches at 7 bases. Germline CDR1 is MNHNS and CDR2 is SASEGT. The J segment lost 5 bases and the V segment lost 7 bases, leaving 7 bases of the junction unmatched. This CDR3 comprises 14 residues.

The J gene is TRBJ1-5, the V gene TRBV27; TRBD1 matches at 7 bases. Per the germline V gene, CDR1 is MNHEY and CDR2 is SMNVEV (reference sequence). CDR3 length equals 14 residues. V lost 5 bases and J lost 3; bases outside the gene matches: 4. CDR3 sequence: CASSPTGVNQPQHF. Written as DNA, the CDR3 is TGTGCCAGCAGTCCTACAGGGGTCAATCAGCCCCAGCATTTT.

The V call is TRBV10-3, the J call TRBJ2-1, with 10 bases that match TRBD2. The CDR3 consists of 16 residues. Germline V gene lookup returns CDR1 ENHRY and CDR2 SYGVKD. The V segment lost 3 bases and the J segment 2 bases; nucleotides outside the gene matches: 4. In nucleotides, the CDR3 is TGTGCCATCAGTGACCCTACTAGCGGGGCCTACAATGAGCAGTTCTTC. It is translated as CAISDPTSGAYNEQFF.

This clone was counted only a few times. The rearrangement joins TRBV30 to TRBJ2-5; D may be TRBD2 (5 bases). V was pared by 4 bases and J by 1 base, with 13 bases between. Germline-derived CDR1 and CDR2 are GTSNPN and SVGIG (reference sequence). The CDR3 has 14 amino acids. The CDR3 loop reads CAWNTGEGQETQYF. The CDR3 region has the DNA TGTGCCTGGAACACGGGCGAGGGCCAAGAGACCCAGTACTTC.

The CDR3 here is CASSPTGSRRLNEQFF. CDR3 in DNA: TGCGCCAGCAGCCCGACTGGGTCTCGCCGTCTAAATGAGCAGTTCTTC. V usage is TRBV4-3 and J usage is TRBJ2-1, with no clear D. The germline V and J ends were trimmed by 4 bases and 7 bases, with 20 bases remaining between them. The CDR3 sequence is 16 residues long. Per germline, CDR1 LGHNA and CDR2 YSLEER.